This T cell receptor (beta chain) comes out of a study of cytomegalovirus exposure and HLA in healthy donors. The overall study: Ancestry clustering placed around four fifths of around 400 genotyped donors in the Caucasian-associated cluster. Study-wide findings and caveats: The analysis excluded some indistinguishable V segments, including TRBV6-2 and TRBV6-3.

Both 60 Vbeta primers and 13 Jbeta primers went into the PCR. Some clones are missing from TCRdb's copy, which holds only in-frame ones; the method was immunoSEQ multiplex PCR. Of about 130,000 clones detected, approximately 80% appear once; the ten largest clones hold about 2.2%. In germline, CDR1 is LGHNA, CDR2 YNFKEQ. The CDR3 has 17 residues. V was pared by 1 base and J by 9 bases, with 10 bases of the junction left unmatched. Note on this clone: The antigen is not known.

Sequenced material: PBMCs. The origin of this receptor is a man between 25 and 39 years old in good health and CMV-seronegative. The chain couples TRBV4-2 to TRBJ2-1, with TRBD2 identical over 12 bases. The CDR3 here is CASSQGGLAGSVREQFF. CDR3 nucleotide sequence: TGTGCCAGCAGCCAAGGAGGACTAGCGGGATCAGTTCGTGAGCAGTTCTTC.